These T cell receptor beta chains were read from a single sample in a study of blood T cell repertoires in COVID-19. Libraries were prepared by immunoSEQ multiplex PCR; TCRdb keeps only in-frame clonotypes and omits some of them. The table has roughly 100,000 clones, 65% to 75% seen once. The specimen was peripheral blood. These receptor sequences come from a human donor with acute or convalescent COVID-19. The donor label of this sample is uncertain. Each CDR3 is given without its conserved first and last residue. Expanded clones are given a class, and other clones once, few, many or no size at all.

v_gene: TRBV2
j_gene: TRBJ1-5
abundance: many
CDR3aa: ASRGKGSNQPQH

v_gene: TRBV7-6
j_gene: TRBJ2-5
abundance: once
CDR3aa: ASSRDRKETQY

v_gene: TRBV20-1
j_gene: TRBJ2-1
abundance: .
CDR3aa: SASDRGRFNEQF

v_gene: TRBV28
j_gene: TRBJ2-2
abundance: once
CDR3aa: ASSSVSGLPNTGELF

v_gene: TRBV29-1
j_gene: TRBJ1-1
abundance: .
CDR3aa: SVRQGLNTEAF

v_gene: TRBV27
j_gene: TRBJ1-1
abundance: .
CDR3aa: ASSWRGNTEAF

v_gene: TRBV25-1
j_gene: TRBJ1-2
abundance: .
CDR3aa: ASSGTGVGYGYT

v_gene: TRBV4-1
j_gene: TRBJ1-4
abundance: once
CDR3aa: ASSHGTGGGEKLF

v_gene: TRBV11-2
j_gene: TRBJ2-1
abundance: once
CDR3aa: ASSLVAESEQF

v_gene: TRBV20-1
j_gene: TRBJ1-3
abundance: .
CDR3aa: SASSHPERTIY

v_gene: TRBV9
j_gene: TRBJ2-7
abundance: .
CDR3aa: ASSVVSFSYEQY

v_gene: TRBV5-1
j_gene: TRBJ2-5
abundance: .
CDR3aa: ASSLGGGGETQY

v_gene: TRBV6-5
j_gene: TRBJ2-1
abundance: .
CDR3aa: ASSRTRTDYNEQF

v_gene: TRBV6-5
j_gene: TRBJ2-3
abundance: .
CDR3aa: ASSPRAITDTQY

v_gene: TRBV3-1/TRBV3-2
j_gene: TRBJ1-4
abundance: .
CDR3aa: ASSQGREFEKLF

v_gene: TRBV29-1
j_gene: TRBJ2-7
abundance: few
CDR3aa: SVARQARDEQY

v_gene: TRBV3-1/TRBV3-2
j_gene: TRBJ2-2
abundance: .
CDR3aa: AIADRNTGELF

v_gene: TRBV6-5
j_gene: TRBJ2-7
abundance: few
CDR3aa: ASSYSAGDSYEQY

v_gene: TRBV4-1
j_gene: TRBJ1-5
abundance: .
CDR3aa: ASSQGARSSNQPQH

v_gene: TRBV14
j_gene: TRBJ2-3
abundance: .
CDR3aa: ASSLPGGLATDTQY

v_gene: TRBV20-1
j_gene: TRBJ1-3
abundance: .
CDR3aa: SGGAGNTIY

v_gene: TRBV2
j_gene: TRBJ2-2
abundance: few
CDR3aa: ASSFQGTTGELF